The T cell receptor (beta chain) described here comes from a study of blood T cell repertoires in COVID-19. In the study overall: COVID-19 samples, acute and convalescent, were from the United States, Italy and Spain. PBMCs, B-cell-depleted T cells, or T cells provided the cDNA or gDNA that made up the material.

Per the original data handling: For nucleated cells, counts were estimated from reference gene primer amplification. Here immunoSEQ multiplex PCR was the method, and the copy in TCRdb shows in-frame clones only, minus some. V and J calls and clone size come straight from that table; D and trimming were deduced from the DNA. This table has fewer than 150,000 clones, around 80% appearing once. Germline V lookup: CDR1 MGHRA, CDR2 YSYEKL. V lost 3 bases and J lost 0, with 14 bases in between. This CDR3 comprises 16 residues. This clone has more than one count but fewer than ten. Sequencing was performed on peripheral blood. This clonotype was sampled from a woman older than 75 in a cohort sampled during active or convalescent COVID-19. This chain links TRBV4-1 with TRBJ1-1, with D tentatively TRBD1 (5 bases). The CDR3 loop reads CASSQDQRQLNTEAFF. The CDR3 DNA follows: TGCGCCAGCAGCCAGGACCAAAGACAGTTGAACACTGAAGCTTTCTTT.